One T cell receptor (beta chain) is described in this entry. Clones were read by immunoSEQ multiplex PCR, and TCRdb kept only the in-frame ones, dropping some. The sample holds some 320,000 clones, more than 75% seen once. The sample is drawn from a study of blood T cell repertoires in COVID-19. Study at large: Spain, Italy and the United States supplied samples that represented acute and convalescent COVID-19. The analysed material was cDNA or gDNA that came from T cells, B-cell-depleted T cells, or PBMCs.

In assigning cohorts, the study relied on participant-reported clinical history. Among Cohort 3 donors, those recovered had two negative PCRs, clearance, or symptom resolution. V was pared by 4 bases and J by 3 bases, with 8 bases between. Germline V gene data show CDR1 as SGHKS and CDR2 as YYEKEE (reference sequence). The CDR3 contains 14 residues. The sequence was collected from a man in his sixties who had recovered from COVID-19. The chain recombines TRBV5-5 with TRBJ2-6; D ambiguous. Sequencing was done on a sample of PBMCs or T cells enriched from blood (not recorded which). CDR3: CASSPPFGANVLTF. The CDR3 coding sequence is TGTGCCAGCAGCCCCCCATTTGGGGCCAACGTCCTGACTTTC. Complete variable domain (other parts from reference TRBV5-5 and TRBJ2-6): DAGVTQSPTHLIKTRGQQVTLRCSPISGHKSVSWYQQVLGQGPQFIFQYYEKEERGRGNFPDRFSARQFPNYSSELNVNALLLGDSALYLCASSPPFGANVLTFGAGSRLTVL.